The 18 T cell receptor beta chains presented below share a single source sample, sequenced in a study of T-cell reconstitution after alpha-beta-depleted transplantation in children. For TCRbeta, the library was prepared with unique molecular identifiers. TCRdb passed the PCR reads through MiXCR, listing each CDR3 protein once. Among 700,000 to 950,000 distinct CDR3 sequences listed, approximately 15% were seen once. This sample comprised PBMCs, mostly from graft donor cells, obtained 360 days after TCRalphabeta/CD19-depleted stem cell transplant. All receptors come from a male patient younger than 18 who had a stem cell transplant for acute lymphoblastic leukemia, so the T cells may come from the graft donor.

The CDR3 region is CASSQPTSGRYEQFF. CDR3 in DNA: TGCGCCAGCAGCCAGCCAACTAGCGGGAGATATGAGCAGTTCTTC. J is TRBJ2-1 and V is TRBV4-1, with 11 bases identical to TRBD2. The CDR3 length is 15 residues. Losses at the gene ends were 3 bases for V and 8 bases for J; bases not matched to a gene: 6. The germline V gene has CDR1 MGHRA and CDR2 YSYEKL.

Written as DNA, the CDR3 is TGCAGTGCTGTTGGGGGGGCGAACTACGAGCAGTACTTC. Residues: CSAVGGANYEQYF. The chain combines TRBV20-1 with TRBJ2-7; D possibly corresponds to TRBD2 (7 bases). Germline V gene sequence: CDR1 DFQATT, CDR2 SNEGSKA (reference sequence). V lost 5 bases and J 3 bases, leaving 14 bases between the germline ends. The CDR3 totals 13 residues.

The chain employs TRBV12-3 or TRBV12-4 and TRBJ2-7; no clear D. Deletions cut 4 bases from V and 5 bases from J, with 15 bases between. The CDR3 runs 14 residues. The CDR3 DNA is TGTGCCAGCAGTTCCCAGCCAAGAAACGACGAGCAGTACTTC. Translating it yields CASSSQPRNDEQYF.

This chain joins TRBV20-1 and TRBJ2-5, with D possibly being TRBD2 (6 bases). The CDR3 is 13 amino acids. Per the germline V gene, CDR1 is DFQATT and CDR2 is SNEGSKA (reference sequence). Deletions cut 6 bases from V and 5 bases from J, with 16 bases between. This CDR3 is CSATGTSLETQYF. CDR3 nucleotide sequence: TGCAGTGCGACCGGGACTTCCCTGGAGACCCAGTACTTC.

The rearrangement uses TRBV29-1 and TRBJ2-1, with 7 bases lining up with TRBD1. Germline CDR1 SQVTM, CDR2 ANQGSEA. This CDR3 is built from 15 residues. With 7 bases clipped from V and 3 bases from J, the junction kept 12 bases outside the gene matches. CDR3 in DNA: TGCAGCGCCCCGTCCGGGACAGCATTCTACAATGAGCAGTTCTTC. Encoded protein: CSAPSGTAFYNEQFF.

The V gene is TRBV5-1, the J gene TRBJ2-5, with TRBD2 identical over 8 bases. V lost 3 bases to trimming and J lost 2 bases; unmatched junction nucleotides: 15. Germline assignment: CDR1 SGHRS and CDR2 YFSETQ. The CDR3 sequence is 18 residues long. The CDR3, as DNA: TGCGCCAGCAGCTACATCGAAACTTTAGCGGGGTATCAAGAGACCCAGTACTTC. Translating gives CASSYIETLAGYQETQYF.

This clonotype was seen a few times. This rearrangement joins TRBV3-1 to TRBJ1-5; D call uncertain. This CDR3 is built from 13 residues. Trimming shortened V by 3 bases and J by 5 bases, and 8 bases separated the two germline ends. Germline V gene data show CDR1 as LGHDT and CDR2 as YNNKEL (reference sequence). CDR3 in amino acids: CASSQFLYQPQHF. The CDR3 nucleotides read TGTGCCAGCAGCCAGTTCCTATATCAGCCCCAGCATTTT.

This clonotype was picked up many times. The chain uses TRBV9 and TRBJ2-1, with TRBD2 identical over 7 bases. The V and J ends lost 3 bases and 3 bases, in that order; junction bases with no gene match: 6. The length of the CDR3 is 15 residues. CDR1 and CDR2 from the germline V gene are SGDLS and YYNGEE. The CDR3 coding sequence is TGTGCCAGCAGCGGTGAGGGACTACGCTACAATGAGCAGTTCTTC. Its translation is CASSGEGLRYNEQFF.

V and J are TRBV5-1 and TRBJ2-5; D not resolved. With 5 bases removed from V and 4 bases from J, the gap between germline ends came to 9 bases. Germline V lookup: CDR1 SGHRS, CDR2 YFSETQ. CDR3 length: 12 residues. In DNA, the CDR3 is TGCGCCAGCAGTCGGTTATCAGAGACCCAGTACTTC. Protein product: CASSRLSETQYF.

This clonotype was recorded at least ten times. The chain employs TRBV12-3 or TRBV12-4 and TRBJ2-5; 10 bases line up with TRBD2. The V gene end was trimmed by 5 bases and the J gene end by 9 bases; junction bases not matched to a gene: 12. CDR3 length: 15 residues. CDR3 sequence reads: CASSPPSSGSRPQYF. The CDR3 DNA is TGTGCCAGCAGTCCCCCATCTAGCGGGAGCCGGCCCCAGTACTTC.

This clonotype has a handful of counts. The V gene is TRBV20-1, the J gene TRBJ2-7; D may match TRBD1 or TRBD2 (6 bases each). The length of the CDR3 is 13 residues. Germline V gene sequence: CDR1 DFQATT, CDR2 SNEGSKA (reference sequence). V lost 3 bases to trimming and J lost 2 bases, with 11 bases between them. The CDR3 loop reads CSARAGQAYEQYF. The DNA of the CDR3 is TGCAGTGCTAGGGCGGGACAAGCCTACGAGCAGTACTTC.

This sequence joins TRBV15 and TRBJ1-5, with D maybe TRBD1 (5 bases). Between the trimmed V and J ends, which lost 3 bases and 0 bases, there was a span of 12 bases. Per germline, CDR1 LNHNV and CDR2 YYDKDF (reference sequence). The CDR3 has 16 residues. CDR3 sequence reads: CATSRSMDNSNQPQHF. CDR3 nucleotides: TGTGCCACCAGCAGGTCCATGGACAATAGCAATCAGCCCCAGCATTTT. Filled out from reference TRBV15 and TRBJ1-5, the complete variable domain reads DAMVIQNPRYQVTQFGKPVTLSCSQTLNHNVMYWYQQKSSQAPKLLFHYYDKDFNNEADTPDNFQSRRPNTSFCFLDIRSPGLGDTAMYLCATSRSMDNSNQPQHFGDGTRLSIL.

The chain is built from TRBV5-1 and TRBJ2-3; the D gene is possibly TRBD2 (6 bases). Germline values: CDR1 SGHRS, CDR2 YFSETQ. Trimming took 4 bases from V and 5 from J, leaving 23 bases between them. This CDR3 region has 17 residues. Here the CDR3 reads CASSPLRGRVGGDTQYF. The CDR3 coding sequence is TGCGCCAGCAGCCCGCTCCGTGGGCGCGTGGGGGGAGATACGCAGTATTTT.

This clonotype was counted only a few times. CDR3 nucleotides: TGTGCCAGCAGCACAGGTTCCTCGGTGGCCAACGTCCTGACTTTC. It yields the protein CASSTGSSVANVLTF. The chain has TRBV25-1 and TRBJ2-6; D possibly corresponds to TRBD1 (5 bases). The CDR3 loop spans 15 amino acids. V dropped 6 bases and J dropped 6 bases, with 15 bases sitting between them. Germline lookup yields CDR1 MGHDK and CDR2 SYGVNS.

This clonotype was found a few times. In DNA, the CDR3 is TGCAGTCGTACAACAGGGATGTACACTGAAGCTTTCTTT. Amino acid sequence: CSRTTGMYTEAFF. The V and J genes are TRBV20-1 and TRBJ1-1; D possibly corresponds to TRBD1 (6 bases). The ends were cut back, 8 bases at V and 3 bases at J, with 16 bases in the middle. This CDR3 is built from 13 residues. CDR1 DFQATT and CDR2 SNEGSKA come from the germline V gene (reference sequence).

CDR3 DNA sequence: TGTGCCAGCAGGTATCCTCCGGGACAGGGTCTCGAAAAACTGTTTTTT. Translation gives CASRYPPGQGLEKLFF. This rearrangement joins TRBV7-9 to TRBJ1-4; 9 bases align to TRBD1. V shed 6 bases, J shed 8 bases, and the junction held 13 bases outside the gene matches. Per the germline V gene, CDR1 is SEHNR and CDR2 is FQNEAQ (reference sequence). The length of the CDR3 is 16 residues.

This clonotype came up a few times. The V gene is TRBV5-1, the J gene TRBJ2-1, with D unresolved. Germline V gene sequence: CDR1 SGHRS, CDR2 YFSETQ. The CDR3 totals 13 residues. Deletions cut 7 bases from V and 2 bases from J, with 10 bases between. The CDR3 bases are TGCGCCAGCGCCGGTAGTCCCTACAATGAGCAGTTCTTC. This translates into CASAGSPYNEQFF.

This clonotype was observed a handful of times. The rearrangement joins TRBV3-1 to TRBJ2-7, with D hard to call. Trimming took off 1 base at V and 7 bases at J, with 14 bases between the two ends. This CDR3 has 14 amino acids. Germline V lookup: CDR1 LGHDT, CDR2 YNNKEL (reference sequence). Here the CDR3 DNA reads TGTGCCAGCAGCCAAGGCGCCTACAAAGGGGAGCAGTACTTC. Amino acids: CASSQGAYKGEQYF.